The 15 T cell receptor beta chains in this list originate from one sample, sequenced in a study of cytomegalovirus exposure and HLA in healthy donors (dated by TCRdb to 2016 to 2017). Library preparation used the immunoSEQ multiplex PCR assay. The multiplex PCR relied on a mix of 60 forward primers for TCR Vbeta segments and 13 reverse primers for TCR Jbeta segments. TCRdb carries this immuneACCESS record with in-frame sequences only. Its versions omit some clonotypes, under half of them owing to an unresolved V gene in the studies checked, with the rest unexplained. The sample data list under 200,000 clones, and around four fifths of these were observed just once. The ten largest account for 1.4% of the sample. The sequenced material came from PBMCs. These receptors all stem from a woman in her twenties or thirties in good health and CMV-seronegative.

The chain has TRBV5-4 and TRBJ2-3; D might be TRBD2 (7 bases). The CDR3 has 15 amino acids. V was trimmed by 9 bases and J by 0 bases, leaving 17 bases between them. Looked up from germline, CDR1 is SGHNT and CDR2 is YYREEE (reference sequence). CDR3 DNA sequence: TGTGCCACCCGGGGGGCTAGCGGTAGCACAGATACGCAGTATTTT. Translating gives CATRGASGSTDTQYF.

The rearrangement links TRBV18 to TRBJ2-3; no clear D gene. The germline V gene has CDR1 KGHSH and CDR2 LQKENI. The CDR3 loop spans 12 amino acids. Trimming cost V 4 bases and J 3 bases, with 5 bases left between them. The CDR3: CASSLVTDTQYF. In DNA form, the CDR3 reads TGTGCCAGCTCACTCGTTACAGATACGCAGTATTTT.

This clone was picked up one time. CDR3 loop: CASSPPRDTGELFF. In DNA form, the CDR3 reads TGTGCCAGCAGTCCCCCCCGAGACACCGGGGAGCTGTTTTTT. V is TRBV6-1 and J is TRBJ2-2, with no clear D. The CDR3 extends over 14 amino acids. Deletions cut 5 bases from V and 3 bases from J, with 10 bases between. CDR1 is MNHNS and CDR2 is SASEGT in the germline V gene.

The V and J genes are TRBV7-9 and TRBJ1-3, with 8 bases fitting TRBD1. From germline, CDR1 is SEHNR and CDR2 FQNEAQ (reference sequence). This CDR3 is built from 14 residues. Trimming removed 10 bases from V and 0 bases from J; junction bases left unmatched: 5. CDR3 sequence (DNA): TGTGCCAACAGGGGGGGACCCTCTGGAAACACCATATATTTT. The encoded protein is CANRGGPSGNTIYF.

The chain links TRBV28 to TRBJ2-2; TRBD2 agrees at 14 bases. V lost 6 bases, J lost 6 bases, and 15 bases stayed unmatched. The CDR3 loop spans 19 amino acids. In germline, CDR1 is MDHEN, CDR2 SYDVKM. The CDR3 loop reads CASRDLRLAGGPRAGELFF. The CDR3 bases are TGTGCCAGCAGGGACTTGCGACTAGCGGGGGGGCCTCGGGCCGGGGAGCTGTTTTTT.

This clone came up a few times. V usage is TRBV6-5 and J usage is TRBJ2-7; D unclear. CDR1 MNHEY and CDR2 SVGAGI come from the germline V gene. The length of the CDR3 is 15 residues. V lost 6 bases to trimming and J lost 0 bases, with 15 bases between them. The CDR3 DNA reads TGTGCCAGCAGACTACATGACGGATACTCCTACGAGCAGTACTTC. Translating gives CASRLHDGYSYEQYF.

The genes are TRBV19 and TRBJ1-6; 9 bases agree with TRBD1. V shed 8 bases and J 8 bases; nucleotides not matched to a gene: 7. CDR3 length equals 14 residues. Germline V gene sequence: CDR1 LNHDA, CDR2 SQIVND (reference sequence). The CDR3 is CASDPGQGHSPLHF. CDR3 nucleotides: TGTGCCAGTGATCCGGGACAGGGACATTCACCCCTCCACTTT.

The rearrangement links TRBV14 to TRBJ2-7; the match to TRBD2 covers 7 bases. Losses at the gene ends were 0 bases for V and 3 bases for J; bases not matched to a gene: 8. Germline values: CDR1 SGHDN, CDR2 FVKESK. This CDR3 region has 16 residues. CDR3 amino acids: CASSQDHGLADYEQYF. The CDR3 DNA reads TGTGCCAGCAGCCAAGATCACGGCCTAGCGGACTACGAGCAGTACTTC.

The rearrangement uses TRBV7-2 and TRBJ2-1; 11 bases fit TRBD2. Germline V gene lookup returns CDR1 SGHTA and CDR2 FQGNSA. Germline trimming cut 9 bases from V and 5 bases from J; bases unmatched to any gene: 9. The CDR3 extends over 15 amino acids. The CDR3 nucleotides read TGTGCCAGGGGGAGGCTAGCGGGGGGCAACAATGAGCAGTTCTTC. Translated: CARGRLAGGNNEQFF.

Here the CDR3 DNA reads TGTGCCAGCAGCCGGACGGGGTTTCTAATGAACACTGAAGCTTTCTTT. Translating gives CASSRTGFLMNTEAFF. V usage is TRBV7-9 and J usage is TRBJ1-1; no clear D. This CDR3 is built from 16 residues. Trimming took off 5 bases at V and 0 bases at J, with 16 bases between the two ends. CDR1 is SEHNR, CDR2 FQNEAQ, per germline (reference sequence).

The rearrangement joins TRBV18 to TRBJ2-3; 15 bases are a match to TRBD2. V was pared by 2 bases and J by 6 bases, with 6 bases of the junction left unmatched. The length of the CDR3 is 17 residues. Germline V lookup: CDR1 KGHSH, CDR2 LQKENI. CDR3 region: CASSPKGLAGGADTQYF. The CDR3 DNA reads as TGTGCCAGCTCACCAAAGGGACTAGCGGGGGGCGCCGATACGCAGTATTTT.

The CDR3: CASSGTGFNQPQHF. The CDR3 bases are TGTGCCAGTAGTGGGACAGGGTTCAATCAGCCCCAGCATTTT. This chain links TRBV19 with TRBJ1-5; TRBD1 agrees at 9 bases. Germline V gene lookup returns CDR1 LNHDA and CDR2 SQIVND (reference sequence). The trim removed 5 bases at V and 3 bases at J, leaving 2 bases unmatched. The CDR3 extends over 14 amino acids. The full variable domain, its missing parts supplied by reference TRBV19 and TRBJ1-5, is DGGITQSPKYLFRKEGQNVTLSCEQNLNHDAMYWYRQDPGQGLRLIYYSQIVNDFQKGDIAEGYSVSREKKESFPLTVTSAQKNPTAFYLCASSGTGFNQPQHFGDGTRLSIL.

This chain connects TRBV28 to TRBJ2-7; D might be TRBD2 (7 bases). The CDR3 is 15 amino acids. Germline CDR1 and CDR2: MDHEN and SYDVKM. Trimming cost V 6 bases and J 0 bases, with 15 bases left between them. The chain's CDR3 is CASSLGGASSYEQYF. The CDR3 DNA is TGTGCCAGCAGCCTAGGGGGGGCTAGCTCCTACGAGCAGTACTTC.

CDR3 sequence reads: CASSEGGGNSRPRTQYF. The CDR3 nucleotides are TGTGCCAGCAGTGAGGGAGGAGGAAACAGCCGCCCCCGGACCCAGTACTTC. The chain recombines TRBV6-1 with TRBJ2-5, with D perhaps matching TRBD2 (6 bases). With 3 bases removed from V and 7 bases from J, the gap between germline ends came to 24 bases. This CDR3 is built from 17 residues. The V gene's germline CDR1 is MNHNS and CDR2 SASEGT.

This clone was detected once. The rearrangement links TRBV5-1 to TRBJ2-5, with D hard to call. CDR1 is SGHRS, CDR2 YFSETQ, per germline. The V end was cut by 4 bases, the J end by 5 bases, with 9 bases between. This CDR3 has 12 residues. This CDR3 reads CASSLTRETQYF. Written as DNA, the CDR3 is TGCGCCAGCAGCCTCACGCGGGAGACCCAGTACTTC.